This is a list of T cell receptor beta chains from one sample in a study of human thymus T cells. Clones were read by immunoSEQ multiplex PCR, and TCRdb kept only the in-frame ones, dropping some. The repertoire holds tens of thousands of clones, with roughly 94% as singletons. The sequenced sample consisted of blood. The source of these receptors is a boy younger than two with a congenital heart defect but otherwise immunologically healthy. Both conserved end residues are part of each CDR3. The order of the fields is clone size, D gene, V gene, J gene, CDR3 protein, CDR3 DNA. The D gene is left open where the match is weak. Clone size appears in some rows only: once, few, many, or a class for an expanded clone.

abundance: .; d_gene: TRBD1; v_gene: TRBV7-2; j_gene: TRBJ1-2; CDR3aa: CASSLTGGNYGYTF; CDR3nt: TGTGCCAGCAGCTTGACAGGGGGCAACTATGGCTACACCTTC
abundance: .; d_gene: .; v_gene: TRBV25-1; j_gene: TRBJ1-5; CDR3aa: CASSGGAGHSNQPQHF; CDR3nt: TGTGCCAGCAGTGGGGGGGCAGGGCATAGCAATCAGCCCCAGCATTTT
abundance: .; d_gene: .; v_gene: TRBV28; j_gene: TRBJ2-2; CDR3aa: CASSLLQNTGELFF; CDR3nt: TGTGCCAGCAGTTTGTTACAGAACACCGGGGAGCTGTTTTTT
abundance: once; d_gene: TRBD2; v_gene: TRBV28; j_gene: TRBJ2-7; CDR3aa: CASSLVGGPGEQYF; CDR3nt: TGTGCCAGCAGTTTAGTGGGAGGGCCTGGCGAGCAGTACTTC
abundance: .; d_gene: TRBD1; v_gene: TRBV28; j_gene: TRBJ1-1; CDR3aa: CASSFSSGTGLRAAAFF; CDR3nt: TGTGCCAGCAGCTTCTCGTCCGGGACAGGTTTGCGAGCTGCAGCTTTCTTT
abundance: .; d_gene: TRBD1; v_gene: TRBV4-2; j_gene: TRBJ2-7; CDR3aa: CASSPDRGFYEQYF; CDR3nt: TGTGCCAGCAGCCCGGACAGGGGGTTTTACGAGCAGTACTTC
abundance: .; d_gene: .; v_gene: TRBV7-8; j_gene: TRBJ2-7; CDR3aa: CASSLGNPYEQYF; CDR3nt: TGTGCCAGCAGCTTAGGTAATCCCTACGAGCAGTACTTC
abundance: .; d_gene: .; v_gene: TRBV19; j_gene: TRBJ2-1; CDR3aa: CASSMSAGWVEQFF; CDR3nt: TGTGCCAGTAGTATGTCGGCAGGGTGGGTTGAGCAGTTCTTC
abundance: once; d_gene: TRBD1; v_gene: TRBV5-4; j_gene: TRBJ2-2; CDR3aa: CASSGLTGGYTGELFF; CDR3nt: TGTGCCAGCAGCGGCCTGACAGGGGGCTACACCGGGGAGCTGTTTTTT
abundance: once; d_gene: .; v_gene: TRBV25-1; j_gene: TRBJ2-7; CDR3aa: CASSGSGSSYEQYF; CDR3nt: TGTGCCAGCAGTGGCAGTGGGTCCTCCTACGAGCAGTACTTC
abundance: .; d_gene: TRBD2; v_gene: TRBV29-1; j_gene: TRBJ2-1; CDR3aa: CSVDPGGNEQFF; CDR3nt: TGCAGCGTTGATCCGGGGGGGAATGAGCAGTTCTTC
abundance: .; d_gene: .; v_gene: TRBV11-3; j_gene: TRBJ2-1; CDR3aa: CASSLLAYNEQFF; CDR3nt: TGTGCCAGCAGCTTACTAGCCTACAATGAGCAGTTCTTC
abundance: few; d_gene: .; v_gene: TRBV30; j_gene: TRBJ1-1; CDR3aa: CACTGFPNTEAFF; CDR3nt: TGTGCCTGCACAGGGTTTCCGAACACTGAAGCTTTCTTT
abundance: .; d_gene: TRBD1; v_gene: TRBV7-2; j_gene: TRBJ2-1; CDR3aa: CASSFGTGLYNEQFF; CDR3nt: TGTGCCAGCAGCTTCGGGACAGGACTGTACAATGAGCAGTTCTTC
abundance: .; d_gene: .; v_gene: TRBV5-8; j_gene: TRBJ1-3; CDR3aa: CASSLAGNTIYF; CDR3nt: TGTGCCAGCAGCTTGGCAGGGAACACCATATATTTT
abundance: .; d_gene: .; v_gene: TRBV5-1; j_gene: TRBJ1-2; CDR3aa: CASSRGGGDGYTF; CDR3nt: TGCGCCAGCAGTCGCGGGGGCGGAGATGGCTACACCTTC
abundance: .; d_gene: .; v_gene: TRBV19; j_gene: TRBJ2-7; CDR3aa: CAILQTGGRSYEQYF; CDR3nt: TGTGCCATCTTACAAACGGGGGGCAGATCCTACGAGCAGTACTTC
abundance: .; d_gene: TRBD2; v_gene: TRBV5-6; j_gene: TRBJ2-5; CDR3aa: CASSLTGGETQYF; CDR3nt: TGTGCCAGCAGCTTGACGGGGGGAGAGACCCAGTACTTC
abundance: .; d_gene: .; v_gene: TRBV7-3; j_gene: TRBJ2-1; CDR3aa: CASSLSGSAYLNEQFF; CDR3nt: TGTGCCAGCAGCCTAAGCGGGTCAGCTTATCTAAATGAGCAGTTCTTC
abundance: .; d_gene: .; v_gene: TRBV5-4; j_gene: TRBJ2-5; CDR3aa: CASRDSLGETQYF; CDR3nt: TGTGCCAGTCGGGACTCCTTGGGGGAGACCCAGTACTTC
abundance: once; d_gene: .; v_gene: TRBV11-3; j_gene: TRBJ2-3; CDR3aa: CASSRGADTQYF; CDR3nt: TGTGCCAGCTCGAGGGGGGCAGATACGCAGTATTTT
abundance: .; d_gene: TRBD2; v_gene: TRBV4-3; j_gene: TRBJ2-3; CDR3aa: CASSQERGLAGRTDTQYF; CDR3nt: TGCGCCAGCAGCCAAGAGAGGGGACTAGCGGGTCGCACAGATACGCAGTATTTT
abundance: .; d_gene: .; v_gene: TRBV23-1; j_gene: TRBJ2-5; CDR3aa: CASSQSGRSVKTQYF; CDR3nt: TGCGCCAGCAGTCAATCAGGAAGGTCTGTGAAGACCCAGTACTTC
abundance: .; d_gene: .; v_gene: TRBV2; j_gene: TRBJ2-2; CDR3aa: CASSEIPTGELFF; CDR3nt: TGTGCCAGCAGTGAGATCCCCACCGGGGAGCTGTTTTTT
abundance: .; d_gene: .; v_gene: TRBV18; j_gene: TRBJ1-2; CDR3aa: CASSPNYGYTF; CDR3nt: TGTGCCAGCTCACCAAACTATGGCTACACCTTC
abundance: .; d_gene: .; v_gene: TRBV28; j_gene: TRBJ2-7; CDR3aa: CASSFGQLKSEQYF; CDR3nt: TGTGCCAGCAGTTTTGGACAGCTCAAGTCCGAGCAGTACTTC
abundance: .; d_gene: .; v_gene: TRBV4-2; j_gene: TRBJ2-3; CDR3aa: CASSQVGGRDADTQYF; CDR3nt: TGTGCCAGCAGCCAAGTGGGGGGCCGAGACGCAGATACGCAGTATTTT
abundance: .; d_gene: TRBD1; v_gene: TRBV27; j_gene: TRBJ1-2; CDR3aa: CASTPRGQGYYGYTF; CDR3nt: TGTGCCAGCACCCCTCGGGGACAGGGGTACTATGGCTACACCTTC
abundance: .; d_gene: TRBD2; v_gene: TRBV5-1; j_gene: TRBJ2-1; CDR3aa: CASSVGLAPYNEQFF; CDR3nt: TGCGCCAGCAGCGTGGGACTAGCCCCGTACAATGAGCAGTTCTTC
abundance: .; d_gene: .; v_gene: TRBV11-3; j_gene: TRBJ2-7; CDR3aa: CASSPTGYEQYF; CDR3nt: TGTGCCAGCAGCCCTACAGGGTACGAGCAGTACTTC
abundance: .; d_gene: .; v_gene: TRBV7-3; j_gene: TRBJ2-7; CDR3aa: CASSPQRGGGPYEQYF; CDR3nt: TGTGCCAGCAGCCCACAAAGGGGCGGGGGCCCCTACGAGCAGTACTTC
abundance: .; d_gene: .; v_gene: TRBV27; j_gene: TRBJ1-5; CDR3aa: CASSLSVGQVISPSIF; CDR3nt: .
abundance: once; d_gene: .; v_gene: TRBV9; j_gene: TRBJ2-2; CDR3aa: CASSVSSNTGELFF; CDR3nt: TGTGCCAGCAGCGTTTCCTCGAACACCGGGGAGCTGTTTTTT
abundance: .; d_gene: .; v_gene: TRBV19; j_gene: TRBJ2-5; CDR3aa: CASTVGVGETQYF; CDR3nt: TGTGCCAGTACCGTGGGGGTCGGAGAGACCCAGTACTTC
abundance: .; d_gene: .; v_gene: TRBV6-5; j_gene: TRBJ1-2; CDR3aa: CASSYGQVAYGYTF; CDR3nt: TGTGCCAGCAGTTACGGGCAGGTCGCCTATGGCTACACCTTC
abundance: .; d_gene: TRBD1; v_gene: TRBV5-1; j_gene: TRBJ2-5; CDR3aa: CASSLPTGGVETQYF; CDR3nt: TGCGCCAGCAGCTTGCCTACAGGGGGCGTGGAGACCCAGTACTTC
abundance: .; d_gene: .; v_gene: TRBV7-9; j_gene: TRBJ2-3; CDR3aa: CASSLRGAGGTDTQYF; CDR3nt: TGTGCCAGCAGCTTAAGGGGGGCCGGGGGGACAGATACGCAGTATTTT
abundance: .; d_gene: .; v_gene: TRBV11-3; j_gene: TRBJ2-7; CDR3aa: CASSLGGGPSYEQYF; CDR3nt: TGTGCCAGCAGCTTAGGTGGGGGTCCCTCCTACGAGCAGTACTTC
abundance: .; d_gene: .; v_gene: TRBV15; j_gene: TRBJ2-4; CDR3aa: CATSREGTNKNIQYF; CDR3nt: TGTGCCACCAGCAGAGAAGGGACAAACAAAAACATTCAGTACTTC